This T cell receptor beta chain was sequenced for a study of cytomegalovirus exposure and HLA in healthy donors. Study conclusions and caveats: Many donors carried some public TCRs, although rarity characterized most TCR sequences.

The CDR3 covers 19 residues. V was shortened by 4 bases and J by 7 bases, with 29 bases between the two germline ends. From germline, CDR1 is SGDLS and CDR2 YYNGEE. This clone showed up just once. Antigen unknown. Sequenced by immunoSEQ multiplex PCR; TCRdb stores in-frame clones only, minus some. This table has 130,000 to 150,000 clones, approximately 88% appearing once. Sequencing input: PBMCs. This clonotype originated in a man younger than 35 in good health and CMV-seropositive. The rearrangement uses TRBV9 and TRBJ1-4; D possibly corresponds to TRBD1 (6 bases). DNA for the CDR3: TGTGCCAGCAGCCTCAGCTCACGGGGAGTCAGGGGCAGTAGTGAAAAACTGTTTTTT. Protein: CASSLSSRGVRGSSEKLFF.